This TCR beta chain was identified in a study of T cells in Graves' hyperthyroidism and ophthalmopathy. Study-wide results and limits: In the blood, most expanded thyroid clonotypes above 0.001 appeared as well.

This CDR3 spans 16 amino acids. From germline, CDR1 is SGDLS and CDR2 YYNGEE. V gave up 3 bases and J gave up 5 bases; unmatched junction bases: 10. This clonotype was observed many times. Its matching antigen is unknown. Amplification of TCR beta CDR3 regions was performed using RNA transcripts as template. RT-PCR in the first round (using the HTBI primer set) targeted the TCR CDR3. TCRdb reanalysed the multiplex PCR reads using MiXCR and keeps one entry per CDR3 protein. In the table there are approximately 360,000 distinct CDR3 sequences, 20% to 25% of which are singletons. What was sequenced was blood. The chain uses TRBV9 and TRBJ2-5; 10 nucleotides match TRBD2. The TCR comes from a man aged 50 to 59 with Graves' hyperthyroidism. The chain's CDR3 is CASSAAPLAGAETQYF. The CDR3 DNA sequence: TGTGCCAGCAGCGCAGCCCCTCTAGCGGGAGCGGAGACCCAGTACTTC.